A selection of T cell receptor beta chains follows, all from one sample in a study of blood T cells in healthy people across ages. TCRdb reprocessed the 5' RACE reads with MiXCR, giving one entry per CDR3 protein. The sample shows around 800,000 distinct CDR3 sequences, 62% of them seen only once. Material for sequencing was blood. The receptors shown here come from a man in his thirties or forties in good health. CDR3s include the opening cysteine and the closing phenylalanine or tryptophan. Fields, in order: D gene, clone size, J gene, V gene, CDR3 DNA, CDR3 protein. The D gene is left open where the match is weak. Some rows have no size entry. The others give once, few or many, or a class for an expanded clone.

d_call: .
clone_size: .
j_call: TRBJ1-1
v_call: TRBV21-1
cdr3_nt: TGTGCCAGCAGCCTCCGAGGTGGGGGTGGCACTGAAGCTTTCTTT
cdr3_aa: CASSLRGGGGTEAFF

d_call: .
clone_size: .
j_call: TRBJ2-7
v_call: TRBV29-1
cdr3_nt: TGCAGCGTTTACAAACAGGGTATCCACGAGCAGTACTTC
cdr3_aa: CSVYKQGIHEQYF

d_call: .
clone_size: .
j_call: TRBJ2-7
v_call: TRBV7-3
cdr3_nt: TGTGCCAGCAGCGCTGGACACGAGCAGTACTTC
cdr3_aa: CASSAGHEQYF

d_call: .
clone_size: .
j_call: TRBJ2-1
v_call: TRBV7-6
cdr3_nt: TGTGCCAGCAGCTTAGACAGGCTTTGGGATGAGCAGTTCTTC
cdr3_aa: CASSLDRLWDEQFF

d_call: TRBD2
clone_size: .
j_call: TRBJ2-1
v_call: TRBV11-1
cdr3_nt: TGTGCCAGCAGCACCGTAGCGGGGGGGCACTACAATGAGCAGTTCTTC
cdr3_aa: CASSTVAGGHYNEQFF

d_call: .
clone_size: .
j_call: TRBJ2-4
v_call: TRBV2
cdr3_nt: TGTGCCAGCACCGAGAGAGGGGCAGGCAAAAACATTCAGTACTTC
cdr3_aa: CASTERGAGKNIQYF

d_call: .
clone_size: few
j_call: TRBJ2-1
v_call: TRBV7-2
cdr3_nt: TGTGCCAGCAGCAAAGACGGCTCCACCCGGGGATGGCAGTTCTTC
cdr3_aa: CASSKDGSTRGWQFF

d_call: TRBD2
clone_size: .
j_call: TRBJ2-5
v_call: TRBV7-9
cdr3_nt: TGTGCCAGCAGCCCGGGACTAGCGTTGGAGATGATGTACTTC
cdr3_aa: CASSPGLALEMMYF

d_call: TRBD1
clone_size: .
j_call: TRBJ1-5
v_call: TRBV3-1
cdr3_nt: TGTGCCAGCAGCCAGGTATCCGGGACAGACCAGCATTTT
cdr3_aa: CASSQVSGTDQHF

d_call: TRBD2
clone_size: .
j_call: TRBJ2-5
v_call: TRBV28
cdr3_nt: TGTGCCAGCAGTCGCAGCGGCAGCGGGGGAGAGACCCAGTACTTC
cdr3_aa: CASSRSGSGGETQYF

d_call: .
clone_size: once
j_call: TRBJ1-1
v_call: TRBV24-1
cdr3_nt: TGTGCCACGAGCGGCGGGGAACCTGAAGCTTTCTTT
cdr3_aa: CATSGGEPEAFF

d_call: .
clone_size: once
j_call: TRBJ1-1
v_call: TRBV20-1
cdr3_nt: TGCAGTGCTAACCTTGGCGTTGATGCTGAAGCTTTCTTT
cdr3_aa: CSANLGVDAEAFF

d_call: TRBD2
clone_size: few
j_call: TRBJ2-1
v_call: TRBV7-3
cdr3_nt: TGTGCCAGCAGCTTAACAGGCCGGACTAGCGGGGGGCGCGGCAATGAGCAGTTCTTC
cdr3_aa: CASSLTGRTSGGRGNEQFF

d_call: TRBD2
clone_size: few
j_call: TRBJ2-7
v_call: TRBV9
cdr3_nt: TGTGCCAGCAGCGTAGGTACTAGCGGGGTAAACGAGCAGTACTTC
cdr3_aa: CASSVGTSGVNEQYF

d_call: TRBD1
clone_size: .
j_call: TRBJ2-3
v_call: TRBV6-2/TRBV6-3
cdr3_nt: TGTGCCAGCAGTTACTTTGGGGACAGGACCACAGATACGCAGTATTTT
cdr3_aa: CASSYFGDRTTDTQYF

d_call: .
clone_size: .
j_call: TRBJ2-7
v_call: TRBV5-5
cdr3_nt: TGTGCCAGCAGCTTGAGGGCAGGGAGCCCCTACGAGCAGTACTTC
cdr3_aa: CASSLRAGSPYEQYF

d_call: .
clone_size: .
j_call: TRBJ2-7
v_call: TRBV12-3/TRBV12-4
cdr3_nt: TGTGCCAGCACCCCTTTTCCCGCAGGGAAAGACGAGCAGTACTTC
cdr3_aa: CASTPFPAGKDEQYF

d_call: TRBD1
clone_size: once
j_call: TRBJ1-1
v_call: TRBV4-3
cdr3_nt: TGCGCCAGCAGCCAGCAGACAGGGGACAGTGAAGCTTTCTTT
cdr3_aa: CASSQQTGDSEAFF

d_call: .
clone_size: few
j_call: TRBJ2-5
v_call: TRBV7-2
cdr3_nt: TGTGCCAGCAGCGTAGACACGAACCAAGAGACCCAGTACTTC
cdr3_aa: CASSVDTNQETQYF

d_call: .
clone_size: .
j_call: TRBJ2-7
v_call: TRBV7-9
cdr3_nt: TGTGCCAGCGAGGGGCAATACGAGCAGTACTTC
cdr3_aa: CASEGQYEQYF

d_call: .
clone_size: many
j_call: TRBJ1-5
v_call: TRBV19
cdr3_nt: TGTGCCAGTAGTATGACAGGTGGCAATCAGCCCCAGCATTTT
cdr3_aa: CASSMTGGNQPQHF

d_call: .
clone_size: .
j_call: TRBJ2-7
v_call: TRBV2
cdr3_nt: TGTGCCAGAGGGGACGGATACTACGAGCAGTACTTC
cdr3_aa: CARGDGYYEQYF